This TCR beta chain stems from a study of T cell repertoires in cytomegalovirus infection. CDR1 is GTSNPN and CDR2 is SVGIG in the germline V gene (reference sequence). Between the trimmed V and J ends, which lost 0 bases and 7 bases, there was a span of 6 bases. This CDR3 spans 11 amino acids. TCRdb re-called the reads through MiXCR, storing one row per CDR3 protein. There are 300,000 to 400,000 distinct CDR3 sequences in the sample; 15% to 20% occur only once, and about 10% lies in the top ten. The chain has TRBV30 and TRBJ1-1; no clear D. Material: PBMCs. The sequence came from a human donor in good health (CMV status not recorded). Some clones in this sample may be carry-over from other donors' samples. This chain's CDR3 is CAWSVFIEAFF. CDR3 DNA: TGTGCCTGGAGTGTATTCATTGAAGCTTTCTTT.